The present TCR beta chain was sequenced within a study of T-cell reconstitution after alpha-beta-depleted transplantation in children. TCRbeta library construction was performed incorporating unique molecular identifiers. TCRdb re-derived calls from the PCR reads in MiXCR, one entry per CDR3 protein. The sample holds approximately 490,000 distinct CDR3 sequences, around 12% seen once. V gave up 1 base and J gave up 4 bases; unmatched junction bases: 5. The CDR3 extends over 16 amino acids. Germline V lookup: CDR1 LGHDT, CDR2 YNNKEL (reference sequence). This clonotype was obtained from a human donor who donated a stem cell graft to a child with combined immunodeficiency. The gene calls are TRBV3-1 and TRBJ2-1; the match to TRBD2 covers 9 bases. The starting material was PBMCs from the stem cell graft donor, obtained from the stem cell graft. Here the CDR3 reads CASSQGVAGAYNEQFF. The CDR3 DNA reads as TGTGCCAGCAGCCAAGGGGTAGCGGGAGCATACAATGAGCAGTTCTTC.